The clone carrying this T cell receptor beta chain turned up a few times. Its target is not known. TCRB transcripts that were expressed got sequenced, as all of the isolated RNA had been reverse transcribed. The data were produced by immunoSEQ multiplex PCR, yet TCRdb's version contains in-frame clones alone and is incomplete. The data contain 150,000 to 160,000 clones, 11% of them seen just once; the ten biggest clones take up about 2.1%. The source of the sample is a study of beta chain features in type 1 diabetes. Study in general: The examined sorted cells totaled 110 million or so across samples. Findings and caveats of the study: Compared to healthy donors, patients appeared to have naive, central memory and Treg TCRB repertoires that were more alike. Shorter templates may be favored by PCR, equally so in patients and controls. In these data, an HLA type influence on TCRB rearrangement remained unresolved.

Germline V gives CDR1 ENHRY, CDR2 SYGVKD. Trimming removed 4 bases from V and 6 bases from J; junction bases left unmatched: 5. The length of the CDR3 is 13 residues. V usage is TRBV10-3 and J usage is TRBJ2-7, with 8 nucleotides matching TRBD2. The TCR was taken from a man between 18 and 29 years old in good health. The sample taken for sequencing was central memory CD4+ T cells from blood. Written as DNA, the CDR3 is TGTGCCATCAGTGTGCCCGGGGGGGGCGAGCAGTACTTC. Translating it yields CAISVPGGGEQYF.